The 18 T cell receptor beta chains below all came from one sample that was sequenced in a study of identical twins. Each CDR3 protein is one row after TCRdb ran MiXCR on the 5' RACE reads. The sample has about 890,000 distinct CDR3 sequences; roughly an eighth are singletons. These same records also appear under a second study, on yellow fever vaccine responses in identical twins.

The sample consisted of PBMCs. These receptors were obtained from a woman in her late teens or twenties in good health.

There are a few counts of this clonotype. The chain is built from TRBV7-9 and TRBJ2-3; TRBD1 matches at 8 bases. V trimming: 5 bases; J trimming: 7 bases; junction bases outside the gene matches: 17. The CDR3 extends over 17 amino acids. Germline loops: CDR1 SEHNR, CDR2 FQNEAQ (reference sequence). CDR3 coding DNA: TGTGCCAGCAGCCATCCCACGGACAGGGATGGCGAATATACGCAGTATTTT. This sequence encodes CASSHPTDRDGEYTQYF.

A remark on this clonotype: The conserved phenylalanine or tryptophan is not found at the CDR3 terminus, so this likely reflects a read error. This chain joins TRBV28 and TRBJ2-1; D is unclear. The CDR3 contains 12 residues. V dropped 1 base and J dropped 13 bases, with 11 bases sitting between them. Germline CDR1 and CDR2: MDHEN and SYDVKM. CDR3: CASSLYPPGQFL. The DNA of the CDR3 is TGTGCCAGCAGTTTATATCCGCCCGGTCAGTTCCTC.

The CDR3: CASSERGYQGYTF. CDR3 bases: TGTGCCAGCAGTGAAAGGGGGTATCAAGGCTACACCTTC. This rearrangement joins TRBV2 to TRBJ1-2, with a possible D match to TRBD1 (6 bases). This CDR3 is 13 amino acids long. The germline V and J ends were trimmed by 2 bases and 8 bases, with 12 bases remaining between them. Germline loops: CDR1 SNHLY, CDR2 FYNNEI.

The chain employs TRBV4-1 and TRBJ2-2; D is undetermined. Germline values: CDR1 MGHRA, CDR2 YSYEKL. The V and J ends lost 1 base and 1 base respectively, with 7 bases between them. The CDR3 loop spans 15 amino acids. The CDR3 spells CASSQGALNTGELFF. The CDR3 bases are TGCGCCAGCAGCCAAGGAGCTTTGAACACCGGGGAGCTGTTTTTT.

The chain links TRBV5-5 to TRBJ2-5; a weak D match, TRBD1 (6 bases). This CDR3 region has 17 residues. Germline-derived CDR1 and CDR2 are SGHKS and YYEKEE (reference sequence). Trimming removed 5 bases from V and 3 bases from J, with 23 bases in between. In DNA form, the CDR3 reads TGTGCCAGCAGTCTGGGCGACAGGATGGGTATTAAAGAGACCCAGTACTTC. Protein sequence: CASSLGDRMGIKETQYF.

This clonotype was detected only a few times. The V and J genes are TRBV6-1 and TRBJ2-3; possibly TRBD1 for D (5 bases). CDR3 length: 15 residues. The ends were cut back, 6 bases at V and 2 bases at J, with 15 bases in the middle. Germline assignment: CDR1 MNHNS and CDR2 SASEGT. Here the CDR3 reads CASSPDSLLTDTQYF. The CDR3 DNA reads TGTGCCAGCAGCCCAGACAGCCTCCTCACAGATACGCAGTATTTT.

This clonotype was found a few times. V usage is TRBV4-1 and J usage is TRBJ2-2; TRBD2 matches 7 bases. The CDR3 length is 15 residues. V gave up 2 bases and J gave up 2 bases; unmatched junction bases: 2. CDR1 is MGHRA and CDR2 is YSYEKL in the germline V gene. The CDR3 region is CASSQWEGNTGELFF. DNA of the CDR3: TGCGCCAGCAGCCAATGGGAGGGAAACACCGGGGAGCTGTTTTTT.

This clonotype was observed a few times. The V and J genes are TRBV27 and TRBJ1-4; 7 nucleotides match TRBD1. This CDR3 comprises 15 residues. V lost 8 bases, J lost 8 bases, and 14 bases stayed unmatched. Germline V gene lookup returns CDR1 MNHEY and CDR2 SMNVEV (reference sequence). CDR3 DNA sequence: TGTGCCAGCTCCCAAATTCGAGACAGGGACGAAAAACTGTTTTTT. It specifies CASSQIRDRDEKLFF.

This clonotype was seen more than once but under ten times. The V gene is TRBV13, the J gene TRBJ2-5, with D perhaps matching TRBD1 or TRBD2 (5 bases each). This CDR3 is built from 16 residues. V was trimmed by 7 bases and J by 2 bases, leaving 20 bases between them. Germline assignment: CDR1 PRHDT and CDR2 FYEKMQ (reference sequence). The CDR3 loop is CASTDTGTIHQETQYF. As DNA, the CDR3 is TGTGCCAGCACCGATACCGGGACGATCCATCAAGAGACCCAGTACTTC.

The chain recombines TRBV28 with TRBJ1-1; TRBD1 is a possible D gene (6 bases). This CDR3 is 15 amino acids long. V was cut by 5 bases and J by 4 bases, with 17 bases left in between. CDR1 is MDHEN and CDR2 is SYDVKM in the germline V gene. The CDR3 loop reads CASSPSDRFTTEAFF. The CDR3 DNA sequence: TGTGCCAGCAGTCCCAGCGACAGGTTTACCACTGAAGCTTTCTTT.

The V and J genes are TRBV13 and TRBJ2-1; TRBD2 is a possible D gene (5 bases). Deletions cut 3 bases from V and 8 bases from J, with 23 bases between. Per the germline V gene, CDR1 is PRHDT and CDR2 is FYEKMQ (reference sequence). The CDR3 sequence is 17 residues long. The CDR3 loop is CASSLGLSRADGYEQFF. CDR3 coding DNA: TGTGCCAGCAGCTTGGGCCTATCGAGGGCCGACGGCTATGAGCAGTTCTTC.

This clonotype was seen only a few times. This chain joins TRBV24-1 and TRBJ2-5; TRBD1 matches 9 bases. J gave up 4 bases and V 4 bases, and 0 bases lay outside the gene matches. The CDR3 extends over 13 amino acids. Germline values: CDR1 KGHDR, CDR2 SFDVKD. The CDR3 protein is CATSETGGETQYF. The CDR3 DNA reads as TGTGCCACCAGTGAGACAGGGGGAGAGACCCAGTACTTC.

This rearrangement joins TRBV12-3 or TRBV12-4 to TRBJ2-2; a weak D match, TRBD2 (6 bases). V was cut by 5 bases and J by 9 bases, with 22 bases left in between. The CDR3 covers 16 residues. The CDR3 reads CASSPYGGLDIRELFF. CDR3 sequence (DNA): TGTGCCAGCAGTCCGTACGGGGGACTCGACATCCGGGAGCTGTTTTTT.

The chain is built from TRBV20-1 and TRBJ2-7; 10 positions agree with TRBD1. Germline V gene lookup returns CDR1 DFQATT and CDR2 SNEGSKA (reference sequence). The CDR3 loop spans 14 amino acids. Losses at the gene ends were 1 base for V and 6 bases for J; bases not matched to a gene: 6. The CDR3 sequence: CSARVGTGAREQYV. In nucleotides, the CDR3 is TGCAGTGCTAGAGTAGGGACAGGGGCTCGCGAGCAGTACGTC.

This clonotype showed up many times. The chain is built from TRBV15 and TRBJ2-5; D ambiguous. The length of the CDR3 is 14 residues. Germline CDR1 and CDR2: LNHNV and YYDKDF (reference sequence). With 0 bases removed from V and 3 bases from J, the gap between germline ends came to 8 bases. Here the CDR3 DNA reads TGTGCCACCAGCAGAGATTTGGCGGAAGAGACCCAGTACTTC. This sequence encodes CATSRDLAEETQYF.

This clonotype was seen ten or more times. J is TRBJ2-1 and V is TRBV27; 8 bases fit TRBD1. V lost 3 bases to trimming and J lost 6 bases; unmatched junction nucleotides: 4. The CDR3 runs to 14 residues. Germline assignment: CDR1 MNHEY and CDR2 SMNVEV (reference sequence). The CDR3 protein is CASSFGQGFNEQFF. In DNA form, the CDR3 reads TGTGCCAGCAGTTTCGGACAGGGCTTCAATGAGCAGTTCTTC.

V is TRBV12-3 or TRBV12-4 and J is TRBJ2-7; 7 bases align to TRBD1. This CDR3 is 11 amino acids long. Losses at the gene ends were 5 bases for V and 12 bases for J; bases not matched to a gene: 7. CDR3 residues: CASSRTGPLYF. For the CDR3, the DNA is TGTGCCAGCAGTCGGACAGGACCTTTGTACTTC.

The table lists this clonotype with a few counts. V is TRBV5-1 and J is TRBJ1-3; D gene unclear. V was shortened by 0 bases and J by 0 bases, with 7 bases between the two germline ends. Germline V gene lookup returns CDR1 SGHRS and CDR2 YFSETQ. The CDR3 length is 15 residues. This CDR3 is CASSLDQISGNTIYF. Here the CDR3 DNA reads TGCGCCAGCAGCTTGGATCAGATCTCTGGAAACACCATATATTTT.